At least ten counts were recorded for the clone carrying this TCR beta chain. The antigen remains undetermined. These data belong to a study of molecular identifiers for immune sequencing clone quantification. Generation of bulk TCR libraries relied on previously described methods and listed TCR primers. MiXCR, run by TCRdb on the PCR reads, gives a single entry per CDR3 protein. Of just under 650,000 distinct CDR3 sequences detected, nearly 20% appear once; the ten largest clones hold under 0.95%. Regarding the study as a whole: Clones that exceeded 20 RNA copies held over 99% of effector molecules, yet under 1% in naive cells. Clone sizes could be underestimated for highly expanded clones when identical TCR molecules share a barcode.

The V and J ends lost 4 bases and 2 bases respectively, with 9 bases between them. This CDR3 has 13 residues. The germline V gene has CDR1 SGHNT and CDR2 YYREEE (reference sequence). The sequencing input was naive CD8+ T cells from blood, with Jurkat cell RNA spiked in. As for subset: FACS-sorted CD8+CD4-CCR7+CD45RA+ naive T cells. The sequence was obtained from a human donor in good health. Some libraries in this study had Jurkat cell RNA spiked in. The gene calls are TRBV5-4 and TRBJ2-5; D not resolved. The CDR3 bases are TGTGCCAGCAGCCAAGAGTTACAAGAGACCCAGTACTTC. Protein product: CASSQELQETQYF.